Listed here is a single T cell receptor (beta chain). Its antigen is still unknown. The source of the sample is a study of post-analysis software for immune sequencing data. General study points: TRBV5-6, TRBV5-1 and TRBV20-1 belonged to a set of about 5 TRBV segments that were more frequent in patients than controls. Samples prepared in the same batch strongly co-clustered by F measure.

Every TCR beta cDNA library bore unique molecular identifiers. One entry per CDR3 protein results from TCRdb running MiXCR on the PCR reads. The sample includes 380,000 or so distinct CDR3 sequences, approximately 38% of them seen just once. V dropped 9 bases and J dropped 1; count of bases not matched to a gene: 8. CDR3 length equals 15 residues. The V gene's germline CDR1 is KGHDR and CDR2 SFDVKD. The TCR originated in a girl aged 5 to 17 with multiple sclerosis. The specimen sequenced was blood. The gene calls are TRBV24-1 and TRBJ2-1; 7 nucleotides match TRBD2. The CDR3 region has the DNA TGTGCCACCGGGGAGGGCGCAGGGTCCTACAATGAGCAGTTCTTC. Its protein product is CATGEGAGSYNEQFF.